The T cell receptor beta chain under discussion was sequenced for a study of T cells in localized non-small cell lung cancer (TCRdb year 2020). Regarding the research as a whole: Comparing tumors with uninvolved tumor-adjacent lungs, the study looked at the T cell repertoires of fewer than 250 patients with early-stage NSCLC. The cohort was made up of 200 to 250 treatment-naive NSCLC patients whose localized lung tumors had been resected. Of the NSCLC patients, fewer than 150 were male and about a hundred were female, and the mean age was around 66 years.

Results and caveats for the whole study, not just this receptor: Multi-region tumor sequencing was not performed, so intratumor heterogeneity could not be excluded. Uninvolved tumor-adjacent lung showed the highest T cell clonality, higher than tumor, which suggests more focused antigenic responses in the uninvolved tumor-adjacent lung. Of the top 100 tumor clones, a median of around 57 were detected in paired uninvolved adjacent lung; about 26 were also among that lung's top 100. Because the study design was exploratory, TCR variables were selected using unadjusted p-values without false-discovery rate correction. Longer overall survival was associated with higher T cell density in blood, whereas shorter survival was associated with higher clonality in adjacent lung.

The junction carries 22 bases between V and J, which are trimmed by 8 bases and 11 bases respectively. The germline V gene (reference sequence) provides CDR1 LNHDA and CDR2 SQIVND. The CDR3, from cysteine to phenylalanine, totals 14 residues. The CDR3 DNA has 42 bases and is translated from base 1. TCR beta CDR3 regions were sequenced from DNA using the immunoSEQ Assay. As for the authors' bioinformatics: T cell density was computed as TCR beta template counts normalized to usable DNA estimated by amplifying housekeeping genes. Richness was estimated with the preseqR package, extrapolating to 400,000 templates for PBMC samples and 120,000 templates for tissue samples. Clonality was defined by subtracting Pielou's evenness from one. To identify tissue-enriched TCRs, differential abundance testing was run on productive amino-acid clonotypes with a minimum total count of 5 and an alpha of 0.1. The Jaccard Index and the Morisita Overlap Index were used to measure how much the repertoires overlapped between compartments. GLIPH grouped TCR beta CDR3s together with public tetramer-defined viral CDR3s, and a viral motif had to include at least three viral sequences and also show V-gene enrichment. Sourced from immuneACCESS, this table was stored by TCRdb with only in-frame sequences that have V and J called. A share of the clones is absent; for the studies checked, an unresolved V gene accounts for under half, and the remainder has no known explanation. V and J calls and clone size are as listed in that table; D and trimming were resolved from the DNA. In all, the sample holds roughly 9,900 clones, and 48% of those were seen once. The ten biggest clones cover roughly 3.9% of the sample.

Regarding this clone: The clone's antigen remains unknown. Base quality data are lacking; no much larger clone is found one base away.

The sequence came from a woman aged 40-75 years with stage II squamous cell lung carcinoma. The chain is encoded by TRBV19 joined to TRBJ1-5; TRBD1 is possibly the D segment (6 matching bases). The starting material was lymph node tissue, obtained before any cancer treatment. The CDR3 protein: CASVPGGSMGSQHF. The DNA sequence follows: TGTGCCAGTGTGCCGGGGGGCAGCATGGGGTCCCAGCATTTT.